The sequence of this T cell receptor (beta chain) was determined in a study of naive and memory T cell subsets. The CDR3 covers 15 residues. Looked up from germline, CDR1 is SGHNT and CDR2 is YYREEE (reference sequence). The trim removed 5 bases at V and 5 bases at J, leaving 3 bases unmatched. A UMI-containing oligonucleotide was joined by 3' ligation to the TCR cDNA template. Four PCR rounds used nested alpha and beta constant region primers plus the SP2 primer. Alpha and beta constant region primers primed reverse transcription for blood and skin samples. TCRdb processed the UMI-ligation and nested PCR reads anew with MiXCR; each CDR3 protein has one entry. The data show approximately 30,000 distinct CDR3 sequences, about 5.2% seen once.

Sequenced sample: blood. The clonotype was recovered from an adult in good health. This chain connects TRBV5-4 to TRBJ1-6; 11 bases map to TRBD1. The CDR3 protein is CASRGQGGNNSPLHF. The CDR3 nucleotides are TGTGCCAGCAGGGGACAGGGGGGTAATAATTCACCCCTCCACTTT.